The T cell receptor (beta chain) under discussion was sequenced for a study of graft-versus-host responses after intestinal transplantation. CDR1 is MNHNY, CDR2 SVGAGI, per germline (reference sequence). The CDR3 totals 11 residues. Generated by immunoSEQ multiplex PCR, the TCRdb table keeps only in-frame clones and is missing some. The data hold more than 70,000 clones, with around 83% observed a single time. On this clone: Its antigen is currently unknown. Relative to the germline gene, one junction end is altered; a read error may explain this.

The clonotype was recovered from a human donor who received an intestinal transplant. The chain has TRBV6-6 and TRBJ1-4, with a weak D call TRBD1 (5 bases). Sequencing was performed on unstimulated CD4+ T cells sorted from spleen or lymph node cells, taken before intestinal transplant. The DNA for the CDR3 is TGTGCCAGCATTCGGGGGGGGTTCCGGGTTTTT. Its protein product is CASIRGGFRVF.